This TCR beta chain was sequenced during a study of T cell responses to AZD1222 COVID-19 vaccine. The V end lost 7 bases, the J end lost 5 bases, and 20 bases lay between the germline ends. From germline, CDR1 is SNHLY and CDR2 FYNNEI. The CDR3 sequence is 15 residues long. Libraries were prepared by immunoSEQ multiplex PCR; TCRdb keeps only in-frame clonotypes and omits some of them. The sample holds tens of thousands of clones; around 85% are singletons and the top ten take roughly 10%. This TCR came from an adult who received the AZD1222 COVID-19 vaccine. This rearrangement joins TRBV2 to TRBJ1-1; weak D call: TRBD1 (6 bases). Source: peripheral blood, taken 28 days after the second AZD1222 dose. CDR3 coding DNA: TGTGCCAGCATGGGGGCCGGGGTTCGAAGGACTGAAGCTTTCTTT. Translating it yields CASMGAGVRRTEAFF.